This T cell receptor beta chain was sequenced for a study of blood T cell repertoires in COVID-19. How the authors handled the data: For nucleated cells, counts were estimated from reference gene primer amplification. TCRdb keeps only in-frame clones here, not all; method: immunoSEQ multiplex PCR. That table gives V, J and clone size, and the DNA gave D and trimming. Of around 230,000 clones listed, 70% to 90% are singletons. The CDR3 loop spans 16 amino acids. Trimming removed 0 bases from V and 2 bases from J, with 13 bases in between. CDR1 and CDR2 (germline): KGHDR, SFDVKD. J is TRBJ2-7 and V is TRBV24-1; possible D gene TRBD1, 5 bases. The specimen sequenced was PBMCs or T cells enriched from blood (not recorded which). The receptor comes from a man aged 40-49 years who had recovered from COVID-19. The CDR3 here is CATSDLGAFGAYEQYF. The CDR3 DNA is TGTGCCACCAGTGATTTGGGGGCATTTGGAGCCTACGAGCAGTACTTC.